A selection of T cell receptor beta chains follows, all from one sample in a study of cytomegalovirus exposure and HLA in healthy donors. This table comes from immunoSEQ multiplex PCR, and its TCRdb copy is limited to in-frame clones, with some not included. The table has about 160,000 clones, 75% seen once. Sequencing used PBMCs. The receptors originated from a woman aged 50 to 65 in good health and CMV-seropositive. The CDR3 runs from the conserved cysteine through the conserved F or W. The D gene is left open where the match is weak. Expanded clones are given a class, and other clones once, few, many or no size at all.

J gene: TRBJ2-5
clone size: .
V gene: TRBV25-1
D gene: TRBD2
CDR3 length: 11
CDR3 DNA: TGTTCAAGCGGGGAATTTGAAGAGCAGTACTTC
CDR3 protein: CSSGEFEEQYF

J gene: TRBJ1-1
clone size: .
V gene: TRBV19
D gene: .
CDR3 length: 16
CDR3 DNA: TGTGCCAGTAGTATAATGGGGGGTTCGCGGAACACTGAAGCTTTCTTT
CDR3 protein: CASSIMGGSRNTEAFF

J gene: TRBJ2-7
clone size: once
V gene: TRBV27
D gene: .
CDR3 length: 14
CDR3 DNA: TGTGCCAGCAGTTGGGACATCAGCTCCTACGAGCAGTACTTC
CDR3 protein: CASSWDISSYEQYF

J gene: TRBJ2-2
clone size: .
V gene: TRBV5-1
D gene: .
CDR3 length: 14
CDR3 DNA: TGCGCCACCGGACGGCAGGGGAACACCGGGGAGCTGTTTTTT
CDR3 protein: CATGRQGNTGELFF

J gene: TRBJ1-6
clone size: .
V gene: TRBV5-4
D gene: .
CDR3 length: 15
CDR3 DNA: TGTGCCAGCAGCTTGAGGTTGAGGGATAATTCACCCTTCCACTTT
CDR3 protein: CASSLRLRDNSPFHF

J gene: TRBJ1-3
clone size: .
V gene: TRBV6-5
D gene: TRBD1
CDR3 length: 15
CDR3 DNA: TGTGCCAGCAGATCTCCAGGGGGCTTCGGAAACACCATATATTTT
CDR3 protein: CASRSPGGFGNTIYF

J gene: TRBJ1-1
clone size: .
V gene: TRBV9
D gene: .
CDR3 length: 12
CDR3 DNA: TGTGCCAGCAGCGCCGGGGGGGCTGAAGCTTTCTTT
CDR3 protein: CASSAGGAEAFF

J gene: TRBJ2-1
clone size: .
V gene: TRBV5-4
D gene: TRBD1
CDR3 length: 15
CDR3 DNA: TGTGCCAGCAGCTTAGGACAGGATAACTACAATGAGCAGTTCTTC
CDR3 protein: CASSLGQDNYNEQFF

J gene: TRBJ1-4
clone size: .
V gene: TRBV10-3
D gene: .
CDR3 length: 14
CDR3 DNA: TGTGCCATCAAACAAGGGGGGGGTAGTGAAAAACTGTTTTTT
CDR3 protein: CAIKQGGGSEKLFF

J gene: TRBJ1-2
clone size: .
V gene: TRBV7-9
D gene: TRBD1
CDR3 length: 13
CDR3 DNA: TGTGCCAGCAGCCCGGACAGGGTAAATGGCTACACCTTC
CDR3 protein: CASSPDRVNGYTF

J gene: TRBJ2-4
clone size: once
V gene: TRBV7-9
D gene: TRBD1
CDR3 length: 15
CDR3 DNA: TGTGCCAGCAGCCGACAGGGGTTAGCCAAAAACATTCAGTACTTC
CDR3 protein: CASSRQGLAKNIQYF

J gene: TRBJ2-1
clone size: .
V gene: TRBV9
D gene: TRBD2
CDR3 length: 15
CDR3 DNA: TGTGCCAGCAGTAGCGGGGGCCCGACCTACAATGAGCAGTTCTTC
CDR3 protein: CASSSGGPTYNEQFF

J gene: TRBJ2-7
clone size: .
V gene: TRBV12-5
D gene: TRBD1
CDR3 length: 14
CDR3 DNA: TGTGCTAGTGGCGCCGGACAGGGCGCCTACGAGCAGTACTTC
CDR3 protein: CASGAGQGAYEQYF

J gene: TRBJ1-3
clone size: .
V gene: TRBV5-8
D gene: .
CDR3 length: 15
CDR3 DNA: TGTGCCAGCAGCCGGGGGTCCTCCAGAGGAAACACCATATATTTT
CDR3 protein: CASSRGSSRGNTIYF

J gene: TRBJ2-6
clone size: .
V gene: TRBV2
D gene: .
CDR3 length: 18
CDR3 DNA: TGTGCCAGCAGTGAATACAGCCTAAGGTTCTCTGGGGCCAACGTCCTGACTTTC
CDR3 protein: CASSEYSLRFSGANVLTF

J gene: TRBJ2-7
clone size: once
V gene: TRBV5-1
D gene: TRBD2
CDR3 length: 16
CDR3 DNA: TGCGCCAGCAGCTCTAGCTCCGCGGGGGGGTCCTACGAGCAGTACTTC
CDR3 protein: CASSSSSAGGSYEQYF

J gene: TRBJ2-3
clone size: .
V gene: TRBV29-1
D gene: TRBD1
CDR3 length: 14
CDR3 DNA: TGCAGCTGCGATGGGACAGGGGGATCAGATACGCAGTATTTT
CDR3 protein: CSCDGTGGSDTQYF

J gene: TRBJ2-3
clone size: .
V gene: TRBV14
D gene: TRBD1
CDR3 length: 15
CDR3 DNA: TGTGCCAGCAGCCAAGGGGACAGGCCCACAGATACGCAGTATTTT
CDR3 protein: CASSQGDRPTDTQYF

J gene: TRBJ1-1
clone size: few
V gene: TRBV7-8
D gene: .
CDR3 length: 15
CDR3 DNA: TGTGCCAGCACTCGGATGATGGGGGGGAACACTGAAGCTTTCTTT
CDR3 protein: CASTRMMGGNTEAFF

J gene: TRBJ1-2
clone size: .
V gene: TRBV6-5
D gene: .
CDR3 length: 13
CDR3 DNA: TGTGCCAGCAGTCTTACCCCGACTAAGGGCTACACCTTC
CDR3 protein: CASSLTPTKGYTF

J gene: TRBJ1-1
clone size: .
V gene: TRBV7-9
D gene: .
CDR3 length: 13
CDR3 DNA: TGTGCCAGCAGCTTAATGACAGACACTGAAGCTTTCTTT
CDR3 protein: CASSLMTDTEAFF

J gene: TRBJ2-3
clone size: .
V gene: TRBV6-1
D gene: .
CDR3 length: 14
CDR3 DNA: TGTGCCAGCAGTGAAGCACAGGGATTAGATACGCAGTATTTT
CDR3 protein: CASSEAQGLDTQYF

J gene: TRBJ2-5
clone size: .
V gene: TRBV4-1
D gene: .
CDR3 length: 15
CDR3 DNA: TGCGCCAGCACCTTAAACCCGGGACTTCCGGAGACCCAGTACTTC
CDR3 protein: CASTLNPGLPETQYF

J gene: TRBJ1-1
clone size: once
V gene: TRBV5-1
D gene: .
CDR3 length: 15
CDR3 DNA: TGCGCCAGCAGCTTGGCCGTGTCGGTGAACACTGAAGCTTTCTTT
CDR3 protein: CASSLAVSVNTEAFF

J gene: TRBJ1-1
clone size: few
V gene: TRBV27
D gene: TRBD1
CDR3 length: 14
CDR3 DNA: TGTGCCAGCAGCATAGGGGGCGCATGGACTGAAGCTTTCTTT
CDR3 protein: CASSIGGAWTEAFF

J gene: TRBJ2-5
clone size: .
V gene: TRBV4-1
D gene: .
CDR3 length: 16
CDR3 DNA: TGCGCCAGCAGCCAAGATCTTTTACGGGGAAAAGAGACCCAGTACTTC
CDR3 protein: CASSQDLLRGKETQYF

J gene: TRBJ1-1
clone size: once
V gene: TRBV7-2
D gene: TRBD1
CDR3 length: 14
CDR3 DNA: TGTGCCAGCAGCCAAAGGACAGGGAACACTGAAGCTTTCTTT
CDR3 protein: CASSQRTGNTEAFF

J gene: TRBJ1-6
clone size: .
V gene: TRBV12-5
D gene: .
CDR3 length: 14
CDR3 DNA: TGTGCTGGGGGGGGCGGAGGCTATAGTTCACCCCTCCACTTT
CDR3 protein: CAGGGGGYSSPLHF

J gene: TRBJ2-2
clone size: .
V gene: TRBV6-5
D gene: .
CDR3 length: 14
CDR3 DNA: TGTGCCAGCAGTTACCAGTCCCCTCCCGGGGAGCTGTTTTTT
CDR3 protein: CASSYQSPPGELFF

J gene: TRBJ1-4
clone size: .
V gene: TRBV15
D gene: .
CDR3 length: 16
CDR3 DNA: TGTGCCACCAGCAGATCTCCAGGGAATCCCAATGAAAAACTGTTTTTT
CDR3 protein: CATSRSPGNPNEKLFF

J gene: TRBJ1-2
clone size: .
V gene: TRBV11-2
D gene: .
CDR3 length: 12
CDR3 DNA: TGTGCCAGCAGCCGGGAAAACTATGGCTACACCTTC
CDR3 protein: CASSRENYGYTF

J gene: TRBJ1-5
clone size: .
V gene: TRBV28
D gene: .
CDR3 length: 13
CDR3 DNA: TGTGCCAGTGGGAGGGAAGGCAATCAGCCCCAGCATTTT
CDR3 protein: CASGREGNQPQHF

J gene: TRBJ2-1
clone size: .
V gene: TRBV5-1
D gene: TRBD1
CDR3 length: 20
CDR3 DNA: TGCGCCAGCAGCTTGGACGCGGGGACAGGGGGGGCTAGGGTCTACAATGAGCAGTTCTTC
CDR3 protein: CASSLDAGTGGARVYNEQFF

J gene: TRBJ2-1
clone size: .
V gene: TRBV11-3
D gene: .
CDR3 length: 15
CDR3 DNA: TGTGCCAGCAGCCCCAATAATAAGCCCCACAATGAGCAGTTCTTC
CDR3 protein: CASSPNNKPHNEQFF

J gene: TRBJ1-5
clone size: .
V gene: TRBV7-2
D gene: .
CDR3 length: 16
CDR3 DNA: TGTGCCAGCAGCTTAATCGCTTTACGAGGTTCTCAGCCCCAGCATTTT
CDR3 protein: CASSLIALRGSQPQHF

J gene: TRBJ1-1
clone size: once
V gene: TRBV30
D gene: .
CDR3 length: 13
CDR3 DNA: TGTGCCTGGAGTCCTAGCGGAAAGACTGAAGCTTTCTTT
CDR3 protein: CAWSPSGKTEAFF

J gene: TRBJ2-7
clone size: .
V gene: TRBV7-9
D gene: TRBD1
CDR3 length: 15
CDR3 DNA: TGTTCCAGCAGCTTTGAGGGGGCGACTTCCGACGAGCAGTACTTC
CDR3 protein: CSSSFEGATSDEQYF

J gene: TRBJ2-3
clone size: .
V gene: TRBV2
D gene: .
CDR3 length: 12
CDR3 DNA: TGTGCCAGCAGGGGGGGGGCAAATACGCAGTATTTT
CDR3 protein: CASRGGANTQYF

J gene: TRBJ2-3
clone size: .
V gene: TRBV7-9
D gene: TRBD1
CDR3 length: 15
CDR3 DNA: TGTGCCAGCAGCGGACTGACAGGGGGCTTAGATACGCAGTATTTT
CDR3 protein: CASSGLTGGLDTQYF

J gene: TRBJ2-3
clone size: .
V gene: TRBV7-9
D gene: TRBD2
CDR3 length: 16
CDR3 DNA: TGTGCCAGCACCGGACCGAGCGGGGGGGGGAGGGATACGCAGTATTTT
CDR3 protein: CASTGPSGGGRDTQYF

J gene: TRBJ1-2
clone size: .
V gene: TRBV7-9
D gene: .
CDR3 length: 16
CDR3 DNA: TGTGCCAGCAGCTCCCCCCGCGGCGGAACTAACTATGGCTACACCTTC
CDR3 protein: CASSSPRGGTNYGYTF

J gene: TRBJ1-1
clone size: .
V gene: TRBV12-5
D gene: .
CDR3 length: 14
CDR3 DNA: TGTGCTAGTGGTTTCGTTACTAGGGACACTGAAGCTTTCTTT
CDR3 protein: CASGFVTRDTEAFF

J gene: TRBJ1-1
clone size: .
V gene: TRBV9
D gene: .
CDR3 length: 13
CDR3 DNA: TGTGCCAGCAGTAAGGGGGTGAGCACTGAAGCTTTCTTT
CDR3 protein: CASSKGVSTEAFF